This TCR beta chain was sequenced in a study of cytomegalovirus exposure and HLA in healthy donors. Study conclusions and caveats: A few of the chains that were CMV-associated were confirmed in vitro to be specific for CMV antigens.

The CDR3 runs to 15 residues. Germline V gives CDR1 KGHSH, CDR2 LQKENI. V lost 2 bases, J lost 2 bases, and 12 bases lay in between. The PCR employed 60 Vbeta primers together with 13 Jbeta primers. This table comes from immunoSEQ multiplex PCR, and its TCRdb copy is limited to in-frame clones, with some not included. Seen here are fewer than 150,000 clones, about 78% observed once, and the top ten hold approximately 5%. This clone was seen once. What it binds is unknown. The genes are TRBV18 and TRBJ1-1; TRBD1 is a possible D gene (5 bases). This receptor was taken from a woman aged 25-40 years in good health and CMV-seropositive. The source material was PBMCs. This CDR3 reads CASSPWGEFNTEAFF. CDR3 coding DNA: TGTGCCAGCTCACCATGGGGGGAGTTCAACACTGAAGCTTTCTTT.